The 21 T cell receptor beta chains below all came from one sample that was sequenced in a study of T cell clones after liver transplantation. Profiled with immunoSEQ multiplex PCR; TCRdb holds only in-frame clones, not every one. Here the sample spans tens of thousands of clones, 60% to 80% being singletons. The starting material was CD4+ T cells from blood, obtained at the 22-month timepoint. The receptors shown here come from a human patient who received a liver transplant. Some T cells may be graft donor cells.

CDR3 DNA sequence: TGTGCCAGTAGTACCCCCGGGGTGAACACTGAAGCTTTCTTT. Translation gives CASSTPGVNTEAFF. The chain recombines TRBV19 with TRBJ1-1; no definite D call. From germline, CDR1 is LNHDA and CDR2 SQIVND (reference sequence). The V and J ends lost 4 bases and 0 bases respectively, with 9 bases between them. The CDR3 is made up of 14 amino acids.

The rearrangement links TRBV2 to TRBJ2-2; 7 bases line up with TRBD1. V lost 4 bases and J lost 4; bases outside the gene matches: 9. The CDR3 totals 16 residues. Germline-derived CDR1 and CDR2 are SNHLY and FYNNEI. The CDR3 DNA is TGTGCCAGCAGTGTAATTGATGGGACAGTCACCGGGGAGCTGTTTTTT. Protein product: CASSVIDGTVTGELFF.

The V gene is TRBV6-5, the J gene TRBJ1-3; D might be TRBD1 (5 bases). CDR1 and CDR2 (germline): MNHEY, SVGAGI. The germline V and J ends were trimmed by 8 bases and 5 bases, with 19 bases remaining between them. CDR3 length: 15 amino acids. DNA for the CDR3: TGTGCCAGCCAACCTGGAAGTGACAGAAGAAACACCATATATTTT. This sequence encodes CASQPGSDRRNTIYF.

The V and J genes are TRBV19 and TRBJ2-1; D is possibly TRBD1 (6 bases). The V and J ends lost 8 bases and 5 bases respectively, with 16 bases between them. Germline CDR1 LNHDA, CDR2 SQIVND (reference sequence). This CDR3 contains 14 residues. CDR3 coding DNA: TGTGCCAGTCGCCAGGGGACGGTAAACAATGAGCAGTTCTTC. This encodes CASRQGTVNNEQFF.

The CDR3 loop is CASSREDTQYF. The CDR3 nucleotides are TGTGCCAGCAGCAGGGAGGATACGCAGTATTTT. V is TRBV21-1 and J is TRBJ2-3; the table's D call, TRBD2, has no DNA check behind it. TRBV21-1 is annotated as a pseudogene. The CDR3 has 11 amino acids.

V gene TRBV14 combines with J gene TRBJ2-5; 8 bases map to TRBD1. V lost 6 bases, J lost 4 bases, and 7 bases stayed unmatched. Germline V gene data show CDR1 as SGHDN and CDR2 as FVKESK. This CDR3 has 14 residues. The CDR3 DNA reads as TGTGCCAGCAGTCGCATCGACAGGGGAGAGACCCAGTACTTC. Translation gives CASSRIDRGETQYF.

This clone came up a few times. V is TRBV6-5 and J is TRBJ2-7; D assignment may be TRBD1 or TRBD2 (5 bases each). The germline gives CDR1 MNHEY, CDR2 SVGAGI. The CDR3 loop spans 16 amino acids. V was trimmed by 0 bases and J by 2 bases, leaving 14 bases between them. Here the CDR3 DNA reads TGTGCCAGCAGTTACTCGAAGGGACCCGGCGCCTACGAGCAGTACTTC. It codes for CASSYSKGPGAYEQYF.

This clone was counted once. The V call is TRBV5-1, the J call TRBJ2-7, with D possibly matching TRBD1 (6 bases). This CDR3 region has 15 residues. Germline V lookup: CDR1 SGHRS, CDR2 YFSETQ. V lost 4 bases to trimming and J lost 4 bases, with 18 bases between them. DNA of the CDR3: TGCGCCAGCAGCCCCTCGCTGGGGGCTCTGTACGAGCAGTACTTC. Residues: CASSPSLGALYEQYF.

In its sample, this clone was seen many times. The rearrangement uses TRBV6-5 and TRBJ2-7; no clear D. Between the trimmed V and J ends, which lost 7 bases and 1 base, there was a span of 14 bases. Per the germline V gene, CDR1 is MNHEY and CDR2 is SVGAGI. The CDR3 is 14 amino acids. The CDR3, as DNA: TGTGCCAGCATCCTACGGTGGGGATCCTACGAGCAGTACTTC. Protein: CASILRWGSYEQYF.

V gene TRBV28 combines with J gene TRBJ2-6; 7 nucleotides line up with TRBD1. J lost 3 bases, V lost 11 bases, and 13 bases had no gene match. CDR1 and CDR2 from the germline V gene are MDHEN and SYDVKM. The CDR3 consists of 16 residues. The CDR3 here is CACRGQYVVGANVLTF. The CDR3 DNA reads TGTGCCTGTAGGGGACAGTACGTTGTTGGGGCCAACGTCCTGACTTTC.

The chain recombines TRBV5-6 with TRBJ2-2, with D possibly matching TRBD1 (5 bases). The CDR3 loop spans 16 amino acids. The germline CDR1 and CDR2 sequences are SGHDT and YYEEEE. Trimming pared 5 bases from V and 3 bases from J, leaving 17 bases between. The CDR3 loop is CASRRMSRGDTGELFF. CDR3 nucleotides: TGTGCCAGCAGGAGGATGTCAAGGGGTGACACCGGGGAGCTGTTTTTT. Looking up the rest from reference TRBV5-6 and TRBJ2-2 gives the full variable domain: DAGVTQSPTHLIKTRGQQVTLRCSPKSGHDTVSWYQQALGQGPQFIFQYYEEEERQRGNFPDRFSGHQFPNYSSELNVNALLLGDSALYLCASRRMSRGDTGELFFGEGSRLTVL.

This chain links TRBV5-6 with TRBJ1-3; D ambiguous. V dropped 4 bases and J dropped 9 bases, with 17 bases sitting between them. CDR1 is SGHDT and CDR2 is YYEEEE in the germline V gene. CDR3 length equals 14 residues. The chain's CDR3 is CASSVYGGRGTIYF. DNA of the CDR3: TGTGCCAGCAGCGTCTACGGTGGGCGAGGCACCATATATTTT. Supplemented by reference TRBV5-6 and TRBJ1-3, the full variable domain reads DAGVTQSPTHLIKTRGQQVTLRCSPKSGHDTVSWYQQALGQGPQFIFQYYEEEERQRGNFPDRFSGHQFPNYSSELNVNALLLGDSALYLCASSVYGGRGTIYFGEGSWLTVV.

By its share, this clone is medium-sized. The chain links TRBV9 to TRBJ2-7, with D possibly being TRBD2 (6 bases). The CDR3 is made up of 13 amino acids. V lost 4 bases to trimming and J lost 7 bases, with 15 bases between them. The germline CDR1 and CDR2 sequences are SGDLS and YYNGEE. In DNA form, the CDR3 reads TGTGCCAGCAGCCCATCGGGGGACGGGGAGCAGTACTTC. Its translation is CASSPSGDGEQYF.

V is TRBV6-6 and J is TRBJ1-2; 9 positions agree with TRBD1. V lost 5 bases and J lost 7; bases outside the gene matches: 5. This CDR3 contains 13 residues. CDR1 and CDR2 (germline): MNHNY, SVGAGI (reference sequence). The chain's CDR3 is CASSEGQGVGYTF. Written as DNA, the CDR3 is TGTGCCAGCAGTGAGGGACAGGGTGTTGGCTACACCTTC.

This clone has only a few counts. This chain connects TRBV5-1 to TRBJ1-1; D unresolved. The CDR3 is 16 amino acids. In germline, CDR1 is SGHRS, CDR2 YFSETQ. Trimming pared 0 bases from V and 4 bases from J, leaving 16 bases between. CDR3 protein: CASSLEGDLSTTEAFF. In DNA form, the CDR3 reads TGCGCCAGCAGCTTGGAAGGTGACCTAAGCACCACTGAAGCTTTCTTT.

This chain links TRBV4-1 with TRBJ2-7, with TRBD1 matching over 8 bases. With V trimmed by 4 bases and J by 3 bases, 8 bases remained unmatched. CDR1 and CDR2 (germline): MGHRA, YSYEKL. CDR3 size: 15 residues. The CDR3 here is CASSRSRDRNYEQYF. The DNA of the CDR3 is TGCGCCAGCAGCCGGTCCCGGGACAGGAACTACGAGCAGTACTTC.

The chain's CDR3 is CASRTRDREFSGYTF. The CDR3 DNA reads TGTGCCAGCAGGACCCGGGACAGGGAGTTTTCTGGCTACACCTTC. The chain recombines TRBV28 with TRBJ1-2, with 9 bases identical to TRBD1. The CDR3 has 15 residues. Germline V gene data show CDR1 as MDHEN and CDR2 as SYDVKM. Losses at the gene ends were 6 bases for V and 7 bases for J; bases not matched to a gene: 12.

The rearrangement links TRBV6-5 to TRBJ1-1; 7 bases map to TRBD1. Unmatched junction bases numbered 6, after V lost 5 bases and J lost 6 bases. This CDR3 contains 13 residues. Germline CDR1 reads MNHEY; CDR2 reads SVGAGI. This CDR3 reads CASSNDRDAEAFF. CDR3 in DNA: TGTGCCAGCAGTAACGACAGGGACGCTGAAGCTTTCTTT.

This clone was observed a few times. This chain's CDR3 is CAISDYSSPNEQFF. In DNA, the CDR3 is TGTGCCATCAGTGATTATAGTAGCCCCAATGAGCAGTTCTTC. The chain is built from TRBV10-3 and TRBJ2-1; D gene uncertain. With 3 bases removed from V and 6 bases from J, the gap between germline ends came to 12 bases. The CDR3 is made up of 14 amino acids. Germline-derived CDR1 and CDR2 are ENHRY and SYGVKD.

Comment on this clone: At the DNA level, this CDR3 is encoded by other sequences in the same sample as well. The V call is TRBV28, the J call TRBJ2-3, with TRBD2 identical over 10 bases. The CDR3 runs to 15 residues. Losses at the gene ends were 4 bases for V and 1 base for J; bases not matched to a gene: 2. Germline V gives CDR1 MDHEN, CDR2 SYDVKM. CDR3 region: CASSSLAGGTDTQYF. For the CDR3, the DNA is TGTGCCAGCAGTTCGCTAGCGGGGGGCACAGATACGCAGTATTTT. The whole variable domain, filled in from reference TRBV28 and TRBJ2-3, reads DVKVTQSSRYLVKRTGEKVFLECVQDMDHENMFWYRQDPGLGLRLIYFSYDVKMKEKGDIPEGYSVSREKKERFSLILESASTNQTSMYLCASSSLAGGTDTQYFGPGTRLTVL.

J is TRBJ1-1 and V is TRBV9, with 7 bases matching TRBD1. J was trimmed by 5 bases and V by 0 bases; bases with no gene match: 7. The CDR3 covers 15 residues. Germline lookup yields CDR1 SGDLS and CDR2 YYNGEE. CDR3 protein: CASSVGGSGGTEAFF. The CDR3 DNA is TGTGCCAGCAGCGTAGGGGGGTCAGGGGGAACTGAAGCTTTCTTT.